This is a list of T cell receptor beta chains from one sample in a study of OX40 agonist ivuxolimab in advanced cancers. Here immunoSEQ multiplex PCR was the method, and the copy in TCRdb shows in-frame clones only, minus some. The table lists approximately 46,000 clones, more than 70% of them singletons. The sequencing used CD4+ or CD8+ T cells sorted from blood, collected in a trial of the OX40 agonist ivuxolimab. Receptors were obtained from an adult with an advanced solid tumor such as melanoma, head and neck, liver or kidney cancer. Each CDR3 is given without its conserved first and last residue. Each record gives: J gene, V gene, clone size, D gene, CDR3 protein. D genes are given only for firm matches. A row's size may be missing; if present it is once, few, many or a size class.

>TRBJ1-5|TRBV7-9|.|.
ASSLDVSQPQH
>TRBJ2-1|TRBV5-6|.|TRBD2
ASSSPGTSLNEQF
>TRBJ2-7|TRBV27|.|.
ASSSFSGPNYEQY
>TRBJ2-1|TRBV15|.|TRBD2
ATSPEKLVTSGSGGVHGQF
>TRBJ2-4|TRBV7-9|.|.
ASSPRDGLAIQY
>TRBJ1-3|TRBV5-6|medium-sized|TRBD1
ASRYRGAAGNTIY
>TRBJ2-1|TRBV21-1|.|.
ASSKVSGRMNNEQF
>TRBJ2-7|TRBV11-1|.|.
ASSFRGPGNAEQY
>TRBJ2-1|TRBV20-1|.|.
STVSADEQF
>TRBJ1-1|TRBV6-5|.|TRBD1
ASSLQGALNTEAF
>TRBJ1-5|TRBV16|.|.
ASSQDWGFNQPQH
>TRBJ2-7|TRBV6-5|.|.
ASSDEIHEQY
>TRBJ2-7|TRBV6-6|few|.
ASIRGESDEQY
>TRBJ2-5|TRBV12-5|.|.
ASASRWEETQY
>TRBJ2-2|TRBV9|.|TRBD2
ASSAGGLAGSTGELF
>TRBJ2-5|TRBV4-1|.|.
ASSQILATSGETQY
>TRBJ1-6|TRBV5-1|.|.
ASRRGEDSPLH
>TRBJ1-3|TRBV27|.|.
ASSLKPSSGNTIY
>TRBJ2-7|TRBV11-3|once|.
ASSSPRNYEQY
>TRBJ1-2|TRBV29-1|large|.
SASHSNNYGYT
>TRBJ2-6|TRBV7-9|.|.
ASTLPVASGANVLT